This TCR beta chain was found in a study of regulatory T cells in long-lasting Graves disease. This clonotype was seen a handful of times. Libraries of TCR beta came from iRepertoire HTBI primers plus Arm-PCR of CDR3 regions. One entry per CDR3 protein, called by TCRdb with MiXCR from the multiplex PCR reads. The sample yields hundreds of thousands of distinct CDR3 sequences, 13% seen once. Time point defined: newly diagnosed GD, antithyroid drugs for less than 3 months. The TCR library was made from RNA extracted from PBMCs. Germline-derived CDR1 and CDR2 are SGHDT and YYEEEE. With V trimmed by 1 base and J by 4 bases, 4 bases remained unmatched. This CDR3 region has 14 residues. The data were also submitted as part of a second study, on T cells in Graves' hyperthyroidism and ophthalmopathy. That source adds: With a duration under 2 months, the hyperthyroidism was newly diagnosed in patients aged 18 to 65.

The V call is TRBV5-6, the J call TRBJ1-2, with 7 bases lining up with TRBD1. This TCR was recovered from a man aged 25 to 45 with Graves disease. Sequences were derived from peripheral blood mononuclear cells (PBMCs), sampled at new diagnosis, from a patient treated with antithyroid drugs. CDR3 coding DNA: TGTGCCAGCAGCTTGAGGACAGGCTTCTATGGCTACACCTTC. Translation gives CASSLRTGFYGYTF.